This entry features one T cell receptor (beta chain) sequence. The data are from a study of blood T cell repertoires in COVID-19. Study information: From the United States, Italy and Spain came samples of acute and convalescent COVID-19. Sources were T cells, B-cell-depleted T cells, or PBMCs; the material itself was cDNA or gDNA.

Study processing details: Reference gene primer amplification yielded estimated nucleated cell counts. The method was immunoSEQ multiplex PCR; TCRdb's version includes in-frame clones alone and lacks a portion of them. That table supplies the V and J calls and clone size; D and trimming were determined from the DNA. The sample consists of 120,000 or so clones, approximately 70% of them appearing once. There are 14 residues in the CDR3. Trimming stripped 4 bases from V and 7 bases from J, with 15 bases between. Per germline, CDR1 SGHKS and CDR2 YYEKEE (reference sequence). This receptor was obtained from a woman aged 55-69 years with acute or convalescent COVID-19. Sequencing input: peripheral blood. The V and J genes are TRBV5-5 and TRBJ1-5, with D tentatively TRBD1 (6 bases). The CDR3 coding sequence is TGTGCCAGCAGCGCGGACAGAACGCGCCAGCCCCAGCATTTT. This encodes CASSADRTRQPQHF.